Below, 8 T cell receptor beta chains from the same sample are listed, as sequenced in a study of cytomegalovirus exposure and HLA in healthy donors. The PCR ran on 60 Vbeta and 13 Jbeta primers. Generated by immunoSEQ multiplex PCR, the TCRdb table keeps only in-frame clones and is missing some. This sample has about 130,000 clones, with about 70% found just once. Sequencing input: PBMCs. All receptors derive from a middle-aged man in good health and CMV-seronegative.

The chain carries TRBV7-9 and TRBJ1-5; weak D call: TRBD1 (5 bases). The CDR3 is made up of 16 amino acids. Germline-derived CDR1 and CDR2 are SEHNR and FQNEAQ (reference sequence). V lost 4 bases and J 3 bases, leaving 16 bases between the germline ends. This chain's CDR3 is CASSWGPINLNQPQHF. The CDR3 DNA reads TGTGCCAGCAGCTGGGGCCCCATAAACCTCAATCAGCCCCAGCATTTT.

V is TRBV5-8 and J is TRBJ2-1, with D perhaps matching TRBD2 (7 bases). There are 15 residues in the CDR3. Trimming cost V 2 bases and J 3 bases, with 12 bases left between them. In germline, CDR1 is SGHTS, CDR2 YDEGEE. CDR3 bases: TGTGCCAGCAGCTTCAGGGGAGGGGACTACAATGAGCAGTTCTTC. Its translation is CASSFRGGDYNEQFF. Together with reference TRBV5-8 and TRBJ2-1, the CDR3 gives the full variable domain: EAGVTQSPTHLIKTRGQQATLRCSPISGHTSVYWYQQALGLGLQFLLWYDEGEERNRGNFPPRFSGRQFPNYSSELNVNALELEDSALYLCASSFRGGDYNEQFFGPGTRLTVL.

The chain combines TRBV5-1 with TRBJ2-7; D is perhaps TRBD2 (6 bases). CDR3 length: 13 amino acids. Per the germline V gene, CDR1 is SGHRS and CDR2 is YFSETQ. Between the trimmed V and J ends, which lost 3 bases and 2 bases, there was a span of 9 bases. CDR3 DNA: TGCGCCAGCAGCTCGGGCGGGGCCTACGAGCAGTACTTC. Amino acids: CASSSGGAYEQYF.

The chain carries TRBV6-1 and TRBJ1-3, with TRBD1 matching over 8 bases. The V gene's germline CDR1 is MNHNS and CDR2 SASEGT. The CDR3 length is 14 residues. J gave up 4 bases and V 9 bases, and 8 bases lay outside the gene matches. In DNA, the CDR3 is TGTGCCAGTGGTCAGGGGGCATGGGGAAACACCATATATTTT. Its translation is CASGQGAWGNTIYF.

The chain uses TRBV10-3 and TRBJ2-3; 14 positions match TRBD2. Germline CDR1 is ENHRY and CDR2 is SYGVKD. V lost 3 bases and J lost 6; bases outside the gene matches: 8. The CDR3 is 17 amino acids. CDR3: CAISDTRLAGGPDTQYF. The CDR3 DNA reads as TGTGCCATCAGTGACACGAGACTAGCGGGGGGGCCGGATACGCAGTATTTT.

The V call is TRBV2, the J call TRBJ2-7; no clear D. CDR3 length equals 16 residues. The V end lost 2 bases, the J end lost 0 bases, and 14 bases lay between the germline ends. Germline V gives CDR1 SNHLY, CDR2 FYNNEI. The CDR3 coding sequence is TGTGCCAGCAGTGAACGCAGTCTAGTCCGCTCCTACGAGCAGTACTTC. It codes for CASSERSLVRSYEQYF.

This rearrangement joins TRBV6-5 to TRBJ1-4; D not certain. CDR1 is MNHEY, CDR2 SVGAGI, per germline. The CDR3 runs 15 residues. V was shortened by 6 bases and J by 6 bases, with 17 bases between the two germline ends. In nucleotides, the CDR3 is TGTGCCAGCAGGTCGACGACCCCACGGGATGAAAAACTGTTTTTT. Residues: CASRSTTPRDEKLFF.

The genes are TRBV10-3 and TRBJ2-1, with D possibly TRBD1 on 6 matching bases. The CDR3 has 13 residues. From germline, CDR1 is ENHRY and CDR2 SYGVKD. With 7 bases removed from V and 7 bases from J, the gap between germline ends came to 14 bases. The CDR3 loop is CAITLQGTNEQFF. CDR3 DNA: TGTGCCATCACCCTACAGGGTACGAATGAGCAGTTCTTC.